The T cell receptor beta chain under discussion was sequenced for a study of T cells after yellow fever vaccination. Concerning this clonotype: Antigen: not known.

TCRdb recomputed calls from the 5' RACE reads with MiXCR, one row per CDR3 protein. Among 450,000 to 600,000 distinct CDR3 sequences listed, about a sixth were seen once. General observations from the study: Only a minor proportion of clonotypes was detected across both CD4 and CD8 compartments. Within FACS-sorted repertoires, abundant clonotypes contaminating from the bulk population could be present.

The J segment lost 2 bases and the V segment lost 6 bases, leaving 10 bases of the junction unmatched. CDR1 LNHDA and CDR2 SQIVND come from the germline V gene (reference sequence). CDR3 length equals 16 residues. The sample consisted of PBMCs, taken roughly 5 days after the first yellow fever vaccination. V and J are TRBV19 and TRBJ2-3; 8 nucleotides agree with TRBD2. The sequence derives from a man between 18 and 29 years old who received the YFV17D yellow fever vaccine. The CDR3 sequence is CASRTWDSGDTDTQYF. The CDR3 DNA reads as TGTGCCAGTAGGACCTGGGATAGCGGGGACACAGATACGCAGTATTTT.